This TCR beta chain is drawn from a study of T-cell reconstitution after alpha-beta-depleted transplantation in children. Molecular barcoding with unique molecular identifiers was used for the TCRbeta library. TCRdb re-called the PCR reads with MiXCR, one entry per CDR3 protein. Of about 500,000 distinct CDR3 sequences listed, approximately 30% are singletons. CDR3 length: 19 residues. With 0 bases removed from V and 0 bases from J, the gap between germline ends came to 19 bases. Germline CDR1 reads SGHRS; CDR2 reads YFSETQ. This chain joins TRBV5-1 and TRBJ2-4; D remains unclear. The source was PBMCs from the stem cell graft donor, collected from the stem cell graft. The source of this sequence is a human donor who donated a stem cell graft to a child with aplastic anemia. CDR3 DNA: TGCGCCAGCAGCTTGGCCGAAGGTCGAGAACCCCTAGCCAAAAACATTCAGTACTTC. Residues: CASSLAEGREPLAKNIQYF.